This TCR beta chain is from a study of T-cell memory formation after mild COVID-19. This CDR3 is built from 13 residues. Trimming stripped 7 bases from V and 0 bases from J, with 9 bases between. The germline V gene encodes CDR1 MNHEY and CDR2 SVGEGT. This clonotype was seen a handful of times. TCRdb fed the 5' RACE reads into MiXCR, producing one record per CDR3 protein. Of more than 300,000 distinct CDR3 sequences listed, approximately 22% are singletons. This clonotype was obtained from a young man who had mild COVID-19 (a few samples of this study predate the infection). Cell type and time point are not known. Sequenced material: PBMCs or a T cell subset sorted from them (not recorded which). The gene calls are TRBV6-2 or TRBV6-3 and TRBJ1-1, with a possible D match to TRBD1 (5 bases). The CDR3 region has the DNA TGTGCCAGCACCGGACACCTGAACACTGAAGCTTTCTTT. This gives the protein CASTGHLNTEAFF.